The text below deals with one TCR beta chain. Germline values: CDR1 SGHTA, CDR2 FQGTGA. The CDR3 sequence is 17 residues long. V gave up 5 bases and J gave up 5 bases, with 21 bases separating them. This sample is part of a study of blood T cell repertoires in COVID-19. Measured with immunoSEQ multiplex PCR; TCRdb has only the in-frame clones, and not every one. The sample includes roughly 43,000 clones, roughly 84% of them seen just once. This chain connects TRBV7-3 to TRBJ2-2; tentatively, D is TRBD2 (6 bases). The receptor's source is an older woman with acute or convalescent COVID-19. Sequencing was done on a sample of peripheral blood. The CDR3: CASSQRRGVANTGELFF. The CDR3 nucleotides read TGTGCCAGCAGCCAAAGGAGGGGAGTAGCTAATACCGGGGAGCTGTTTTTT. The entire variable domain, with the rest obtained from reference TRBV7-3 and TRBJ2-2, is as follows: GAGVSQTPSNKVTEKGKYVELRCDPISGHTALYWYRQSLGQGPEFLIYFQGTGAADDSGLPNDRFFAVRPEGSVSTLKIQRTERGDSAVYLCASSQRRGVANTGELFFGEGSRLTVL.